This T cell receptor (beta chain) appears in the sequencing data of a study of shared clonotypes between healthy human individuals. Across the study: Each donor had three CD4 naive, three CD4 memory, two CD8 naive and one CD8 memory plate. General study findings and limits: Sorted-subset sequencing was shown by rarefaction to be incomplete despite large depth. Relative to memory subsets, naive subsets generally showed larger estimated richness.

The authors split each subset's genomic DNA evenly across several immunoSEQ plates. The method was immunoSEQ multiplex PCR; TCRdb's version includes in-frame clones alone and lacks a portion of them. The sample lists 650,000 to 750,000 clones, about three quarters seen once, with approximately 1.8% in the top ten. Comment on this clone: Its antigen is still unknown.

This CDR3 comprises 14 residues. V was trimmed by 8 bases and J by 2 bases, leaving 15 bases between them. Germline CDR1 is MDHEN and CDR2 is SYDVKM. The sample was memory CD4+ T cells sorted from blood. Specified subset: CD45RA-negative fraction. J is TRBJ1-2 and V is TRBV28; D remains unclear. The sequence was collected from a woman in her twenties or thirties in good health. The chain's CDR3 is CASQGIGRNYGYTF. The CDR3 coding sequence is TGTGCCAGCCAAGGTATAGGGAGGAACTATGGCTACACCTTC.